Only one count was recorded for the clone carrying this T cell receptor (beta chain). Sequenced by immunoSEQ multiplex PCR; TCRdb stores in-frame clones only, minus some. The sample yields about 340,000 clones, approximately 82% seen once. The CDR3 consists of 16 residues. With 2 bases clipped from V and 12 bases from J, the junction kept 16 bases outside the gene matches. Germline V gene lookup returns CDR1 LGHNA and CDR2 YSLEER. The data stem from a study of blood T cell repertoires in COVID-19. Study context: Sources were T cells, B-cell-depleted T cells, or PBMCs; the material itself was cDNA or gDNA.

The clonotype was recovered from a man younger than 40 with active or convalescent COVID-19. The rearrangement joins TRBV4-3 to TRBJ2-1; TRBD2 matches 7 bases. Source material: peripheral blood. The CDR3 DNA reads TGCGCCAGCAGCCAAACTGCCCTTCAGGGAGGGGATGTGCAGTTCTTC. Protein: CASSQTALQGGDVQFF.